The 4 T cell receptor beta chains listed next were all sequenced from one sample in a study of T cell responses to AZD1222 COVID-19 vaccine. The data were produced by immunoSEQ multiplex PCR, yet TCRdb's version contains in-frame clones alone and is incomplete. The sample includes some 130,000 clones, around 85% seen only once; the top ten take 6.5% to 8.5%. Sequenced here: peripheral blood, sampled 28 days after the second dose of the MenACWY control vaccine. The receptor source for this set is an adult who received the MenACWY meningococcal vaccine as a control.

The V gene is TRBV5-6, the J gene TRBJ1-1; D remains unclear. Germline CDR1 SGHDT, CDR2 YYEEEE. The V end was cut by 3 bases, the J end by 2 bases, with 11 bases between. The CDR3 has 14 amino acids. The DNA for the CDR3 is TGTGCCAGCAGCTCGTACGTCCCTAACACTGAAGCTTTCTTT. Translated, it gives CASSSYVPNTEAFF.

A few counts support this clone. The chain has TRBV28 and TRBJ1-1, with a weak D call TRBD1 (6 bases). V was pared by 6 bases and J by 1 base, with 9 bases between. Germline lookup yields CDR1 MDHEN and CDR2 SYDVKM. The length of the CDR3 is 13 residues. The CDR3 DNA follows: TGTGCCAGCAGGTGGGGGGCGAACACTGAAGCTTTCTTT. It codes for CASRWGANTEAFF.

V is TRBV19 and J is TRBJ2-3; the match to TRBD1 covers 8 bases. Germline V CDR1 and CDR2: LNHDA, SQIVND (reference sequence). J was trimmed by 9 bases and V by 4 bases; bases with no gene match: 15. The CDR3 has 16 amino acids. CDR3 loop: CASSTSTAPGQGTQYF. DNA of the CDR3: TGTGCCAGTAGTACATCCACAGCGCCCGGACAGGGAACGCAGTATTTT.

This chain links TRBV6-5 with TRBJ1-2; D remains unclear. Trimming removed 5 bases at V and 2 bases at J, with 12 bases between. Germline CDR1 and CDR2: MNHEY and SVGAGI. The CDR3 covers 14 residues. CDR3 sequence (DNA): TGTGCCAGCAGTCGCCTCGGACGGAACTATGGCTACACCTTC. This translates into CASSRLGRNYGYTF.